The 32 T cell receptor beta chains reported below all come from one sample, sequenced in a study of low-dose radiotherapy and immunotherapy resistance in tumors. The time point is: after trial treatment. Indicated treatment: LDRT plus nivolumab, ipilimumab, low-dose cyclophosphamide and aspirin (RACIN trial). Priming of first-strand cDNA relied on TRAV- and TRBV-specific primers (covering alpha and beta chains). It was with a constant-region primer and a V-primer adapter that TCRs were amplified over approximately 18 PCR cycles. TCRdb used MiXCR to reprocess the reads, holding one entry per CDR3 protein. Of fewer than 110,000 distinct CDR3 sequences listed, around 21% are singletons. The sample here was PBMCs, taken after low-dose radiotherapy plus immunotherapy. The receptor source for this set is a male donor with prostate cancer.

This clonotype was recorded many times. V and J are TRBV30 and TRBJ1-5, with a weak D call TRBD1 (6 bases). Trimming removed 3 bases at V and 7 bases at J, with 16 bases between. Germline values: CDR1 GTSNPN, CDR2 SVGIG (reference sequence). The CDR3 is 14 residues long. CDR3: CAWSPTGIRQPQHF. The CDR3 DNA sequence: TGTGCCTGGAGCCCTACAGGGATAAGGCAGCCCCAGCATTTT.

About this clonotype: A clone one base away is much larger, so this may be a read error. This chain links TRBV30 with TRBJ1-6, with D unresolved. There are 13 residues in the CDR3. Germline loops: CDR1 GTSNPN, CDR2 SVGIG (reference sequence). V lost 0 bases and J lost 10, with 10 bases in between. In nucleotides, the CDR3 is TGTGCCTGGAGTGTACAAGGTTCGTCACCCCTCCACTTT. This translates into CAWSVQGSSPLHF. Variable domain in full (rest from reference TRBV30 and TRBJ1-6): SQTIHQWPATLVQPVGSPLSLECTVEGTSNPNLYWYRQAAGRGLQLLFYSVGIGQISSEVPQNLSASRPQDRQFILSSKKLLLSDSGFYLCAWSVQGSSPLHFGNGTRLTVT.

This clonotype was seen ten or more times. The genes are TRBV6-5 and TRBJ2-2; tentative D call: TRBD1 (6 bases). The CDR3 loop spans 16 amino acids. Trimming took 2 bases from V and 2 from J, leaving 12 bases between them. Germline lookup yields CDR1 MNHEY and CDR2 SVGAGI. The CDR3 nucleotides are TGTGCCAGCAGTTACCACGACAGGCCTAACACCGGGGAGCTGTTTTTT. Residues: CASSYHDRPNTGELFF.

The table lists this clonotype with many counts. The CDR3 coding sequence is TGTGCCAGCTTCCCGGGGCAGCACACTGAAGCTTTCTTT. Translation gives CASFPGQHTEAFF. V is TRBV18 and J is TRBJ1-1, with a tentative D call TRBD1 (5 bases). Germline V lookup: CDR1 KGHSH, CDR2 LQKENI. There are 13 residues in the CDR3. Trimming removed 7 bases from V and 3 bases from J, with 12 bases in between.

This clonotype was seen repeatedly, ten times or more. CDR3 DNA sequence: TGCAGCGTTGTAGGGTTCGACGAGCAGTACTTC. Its protein is CSVVGFDEQYF. The J gene is TRBJ2-7, the V gene TRBV29-1; no clear D. The CDR3 loop spans 11 amino acids. The V and J ends lost 4 bases and 5 bases respectively, with 9 bases between them. Germline CDR1 is SQVTM and CDR2 is ANQGSEA.

This clonotype came up many times. The CDR3 region is CAWARGGANVLTF. The CDR3 nucleotides are TGTGCCTGGGCTCGGGGTGGGGCCAACGTCCTGACTTTC. The V gene is TRBV30, the J gene TRBJ2-6; possibly TRBD2 for D (5 bases). The CDR3 runs 13 residues. Germline loops: CDR1 GTSNPN, CDR2 SVGIG (reference sequence). V lost 5 bases, J lost 3 bases, and 8 bases lay in between.

This clonotype has a count of ten or more. The DNA of the CDR3 is TGTGCCAGCAGCTTAGCCTCGGACAGGGTCAATCAGCCCCAGCATTTT. Translated, it gives CASSLASDRVNQPQHF. This sequence joins TRBV7-8 and TRBJ1-5; 8 bases match TRBD1. The junction had 4 bases not matched to a gene; V was cut back by 0 bases and J by 3 bases. The CDR3 has 16 residues. Germline-derived CDR1 and CDR2 are SGHVS and FQNEAQ.

This clonotype was found many times. This chain links TRBV5-1 with TRBJ2-3, with D hard to call. The CDR3 totals 15 residues. Germline lookup yields CDR1 SGHRS and CDR2 YFSETQ. V lost 0 bases to trimming and J lost 1 base, with 9 bases between them. This CDR3 reads CASSLGGRGTDTQYF. The CDR3 region has the DNA TGCGCCAGCAGCTTGGGGGGTCGAGGCACAGATACGCAGTATTTT.

Many counts were recorded for this clonotype. The chain has TRBV6-5 and TRBJ1-4, with 7 bases matching TRBD1. The CDR3 length is 15 residues. The junction had 10 bases not matched to a gene; V was cut back by 6 bases and J by 6 bases. CDR1 MNHEY and CDR2 SVGAGI come from the germline V gene. The CDR3 protein is CASSRRQGFYEKLFF. The DNA of the CDR3 is TGTGCCAGCAGCCGGCGACAGGGATTTTATGAAAAACTGTTTTTT.

This chain uses TRBV11-2 with TRBJ2-5; 11 bases match TRBD2. In germline, CDR1 is SGHAT, CDR2 FQNNGV. The CDR3 contains 16 residues. Trimming took 3 bases from V and 2 from J; bases not matched to a gene: 5. CDR3 sequence reads: CASSFFLAGGQETQYF. The CDR3 DNA sequence: TGTGCCAGCAGCTTTTTTCTAGCGGGGGGTCAAGAGACCCAGTACTTC.

In this sample, this clonotype turned up many times. The chain links TRBV10-3 to TRBJ2-3, with no clear D. CDR1 is ENHRY, CDR2 SYGVKD, per germline. The V end was cut by 7 bases, the J end by 2 bases, with 16 bases between. This CDR3 spans 15 amino acids. CDR3 region: CAITASQSSTDTQYF. As DNA, the CDR3 is TGTGCCATCACCGCGTCTCAATCATCCACAGATACGCAGTATTTT.

This clonotype was counted many times. The chain carries TRBV29-1 and TRBJ2-1; tentative D call: TRBD2 (5 bases). Deletions cut 1 base from V and 5 bases from J, with 15 bases between. Germline V CDR1 and CDR2: SQVTM, ANQGSEA. The CDR3 has 15 residues. CDR3 nucleotide sequence: TGCAGCGTTGAAGCGTCGGGGTGGGGTAACAATGAGCAGTTCTTC. This sequence encodes CSVEASGWGNNEQFF.

The table lists this clonotype with many counts. CDR3 protein: CSGMERDEAFF. The CDR3 DNA is TGCAGTGGGATGGAGCGAGATGAAGCTTTCTTT. The chain is built from TRBV20-1 and TRBJ1-1; D is undetermined. The germline V gene has CDR1 DFQATT and CDR2 SNEGSKA (reference sequence). The V end lost 7 bases, the J end lost 7 bases, and 13 bases lay between the germline ends. The CDR3 totals 11 residues.

This clonotype was seen repeatedly, ten times or more. The rearrangement links TRBV11-2 to TRBJ2-7; D is possibly TRBD1 (6 bases). CDR1 and CDR2 from the germline V gene are SGHAT and FQNNGV. The V end was cut by 6 bases, the J end by 1 base, with 10 bases between. The CDR3 extends over 13 amino acids. Written as DNA, the CDR3 is TGTGCCAGCAGTCGGGACACATCCTACGAGCAGTACTTC. This translates into CASSRDTSYEQYF.

The table lists this clonotype with many counts. This sequence joins TRBV4-1 and TRBJ2-5; 11 bases align to TRBD1. This CDR3 region has 14 residues. V lost 4 bases to trimming and J lost 7 bases; unmatched junction nucleotides: 5. Germline lookup yields CDR1 MGHRA and CDR2 YSYEKL. This CDR3 is CASSPLGQGGTQYF. CDR3 coding DNA: TGCGCCAGCAGCCCTCTGGGACAGGGGGGGACCCAGTACTTC.

Many counts were recorded for this clonotype. The chain uses TRBV4-1 and TRBJ2-5; tentatively, D is TRBD2 (5 bases). This CDR3 has 13 residues. CDR1 is MGHRA, CDR2 YSYEKL, per germline. Trimming took off 4 bases at V and 6 bases at J, with 12 bases between the two ends. The CDR3: CASSPMTGKTQYF. The CDR3 DNA follows: TGCGCCAGCAGCCCAATGACCGGGAAGACCCAGTACTTC.

This clonotype was picked up many times. The genes are TRBV29-1 and TRBJ2-3, with 14 bases that match TRBD2. The germline gives CDR1 SQVTM, CDR2 ANQGSEA. The trim removed 6 bases at V and 6 bases at J, leaving 5 bases unmatched. The CDR3 runs to 14 residues. CDR3 region: CSVGTSGGGDTQYF. CDR3 DNA: TGCAGCGTGGGGACTAGCGGGGGTGGGGATACGCAGTATTTT.

J is TRBJ2-1 and V is TRBV18, with 7 bases fitting TRBD1. Germline V gene sequence: CDR1 KGHSH, CDR2 LQKENI. CDR3 length equals 15 residues. V lost 0 bases and J lost 5; bases outside the gene matches: 4. In DNA form, the CDR3 reads TGTGCCAGCTCACCACCCGGGACAGCTGACAATGAGCAGTTCTTC. This codes for CASSPPGTADNEQFF.

This clonotype was detected ten times or more. V gene TRBV14 combines with J gene TRBJ2-3; tentatively, D is TRBD1 or TRBD2 (6 bases each). Germline CDR1 and CDR2: SGHDN and FVKESK. This CDR3 spans 15 amino acids. Trimming left V 4 bases short and J 0 bases short, with 11 bases between. The CDR3 coding sequence is TGTGCCAGCAGCCGCCGGGGGCAAAGCACAGATACGCAGTATTTT. It specifies CASSRRGQSTDTQYF.

This clonotype was observed many times. This chain uses TRBV7-2 with TRBJ2-5; the match to TRBD2 covers 10 bases. The ends lost 3 bases at V and 4 bases at J; junction bases unmatched: 5. Germline lookup yields CDR1 SGHTA and CDR2 FQGNSA. This CDR3 spans 15 amino acids. CDR3 residues: CASSFSGGPGETQYF. CDR3 bases: TGTGCCAGCAGCTTTAGCGGGGGGCCGGGAGAGACCCAGTACTTC.

This clonotype was picked up many times. The rearrangement joins TRBV10-3 to TRBJ2-3, with 11 bases identical to TRBD2. This CDR3 is 20 amino acids long. Unmatched junction bases numbered 16, after V lost 3 bases and J lost 2 bases. Germline lookup yields CDR1 ENHRY and CDR2 SYGVKD. The CDR3 spells CAISDPRPSGGPTDTDTQYF. Here the CDR3 DNA reads TGTGCCATCAGTGACCCCCGGCCTAGCGGGGGGCCGACGGACACAGATACGCAGTATTTT.

The V call is TRBV5-1, the J call TRBJ2-1; 13 nucleotides match TRBD2. Germline V lookup: CDR1 SGHRS, CDR2 YFSETQ. CDR3 length: 20 residues. The trim removed 4 bases at V and 13 bases at J, leaving 26 bases unmatched. The CDR3 sequence is CASSPGGLAGRRGPQETQFF. In DNA form, the CDR3 reads TGCGCCAGCAGCCCCGGGGGACTAGCGGGGCGGAGGGGCCCACAAGAGACCCAGTTCTTC.

This clonotype was seen many times. The J gene is TRBJ2-7, the V gene TRBV10-1, with 9 bases fitting TRBD1. Germline CDR1 reads WNHNN; CDR2 reads SYGVQD (reference sequence). The J segment lost 6 bases and the V segment lost 6 bases, leaving 6 bases of the junction unmatched. The CDR3 loop spans 13 amino acids. In nucleotides, the CDR3 is TGCGCCAGCAGCGCGAACAGGGGGCTCGAGCAGTACTTC. This encodes CASSANRGLEQYF.

This clonotype was seen many times. The chain recombines TRBV18 with TRBJ1-1; 9 bases fit TRBD1. The CDR3 length is 16 residues. Germline trimming cut 3 bases from V and 0 bases from J; bases unmatched to any gene: 5. Germline loops: CDR1 KGHSH, CDR2 LQKENI. The DNA of the CDR3 is TGTGCCAGCTCACCCCGGACAGGGGCCATGAACACTGAAGCTTTCTTT. Translation gives CASSPRTGAMNTEAFF.

This clonotype was detected many times. This chain uses TRBV6-2 or TRBV6-3 with TRBJ2-1; D gene ambiguous. The germline V gene has CDR1 MNHEY and CDR2 SVGEGT. The CDR3 runs 15 residues. The V end lost 7 bases, the J end lost 3 bases, and 16 bases lay between the germline ends. The CDR3 spells CASKLDGDVYNEQFF. The DNA of the CDR3 is TGTGCCAGCAAACTGGATGGGGATGTCTACAATGAGCAGTTCTTC.

The table lists this clonotype with many counts. The chain is built from TRBV7-3 and TRBJ1-2; TRBD1 might be the D (6 bases). V gave up 1 base and J gave up 1 base, with 16 bases separating them. The CDR3 consists of 17 residues. CDR1 and CDR2 from the germline V gene are SGHTA and FQGTGA. CDR3 amino acids: CASSLIPGTTDNYGYTF. In DNA, the CDR3 is TGTGCCAGCAGCTTAATACCCGGGACAACGGATAACTATGGCTACACCTTC.

This clonotype was counted ten times or more. The chain carries TRBV4-1 and TRBJ1-4; 7 bases line up with TRBD1. After removal of 2 bases from V and 5 bases from J, the junction contained 8 bases not matched to a gene. The germline V gene has CDR1 MGHRA and CDR2 YSYEKL. The CDR3 covers 16 residues. The CDR3 protein is CASSQPYRGRNEKLFF. In DNA, the CDR3 is TGCGCCAGCAGCCAACCCTACAGGGGCCGCAATGAAAAACTGTTTTTT.

The chain recombines TRBV3-1 with TRBJ2-2, with TRBD2 identical over 8 bases. The germline V gene encodes CDR1 LGHDT and CDR2 YNNKEL (reference sequence). The CDR3 loop spans 16 amino acids. V shed 0 bases, J shed 7 bases, and the junction held 7 bases outside the gene matches. The CDR3: CASSQEPGGAIGELFF. The CDR3 DNA reads TGTGCCAGCAGCCAAGAGCCCGGGGGGGCCATCGGGGAGCTGTTTTTT.

V is TRBV4-3 and J is TRBJ2-1; 10 bases align to TRBD2. Losses at the gene ends were 2 bases for V and 5 bases for J; bases not matched to a gene: 6. The CDR3 is 16 amino acids. The V gene's germline CDR1 is LGHNA and CDR2 YSLEER. CDR3 sequence (DNA): TGCGCCAGCAGCCAATCCCCAAGCGGGAGGGACAATGAGCAGTTCTTC. It codes for CASSQSPSGRDNEQFF.

This clonotype was detected ten times or more. The CDR3 sequence is CASSYARQFSYEQYF. CDR3 coding DNA: TGTGCCAGCAGTTATGCGCGACAGTTCTCCTACGAGCAGTACTTC. The chain employs TRBV6-5 and TRBJ2-7, with D possibly matching TRBD1 (5 bases). V lost 3 bases and J lost 0, with 12 bases in between. The CDR3 contains 15 residues. CDR1 is MNHEY, CDR2 SVGAGI, per germline.

This clonotype was counted ten times or more. The chain uses TRBV7-9 and TRBJ1-1; possibly TRBD1 for D (6 bases). V lost 5 bases, J lost 7 bases, and 14 bases lay in between. CDR1 is SEHNR and CDR2 is FQNEAQ in the germline V gene (reference sequence). The CDR3 sequence is 13 residues long. CDR3 in DNA: TGTGCCAGCAGCGCTACAGGGACGAATGAAGCTTTCTTT. This encodes CASSATGTNEAFF.

The table lists this clonotype with many counts. The chain links TRBV6-5 to TRBJ1-3, with D uncertain. In germline, CDR1 is MNHEY, CDR2 SVGAGI. This CDR3 has 13 residues. V was clipped by 6 bases and J by 0 bases, with 6 bases between them. This chain's CDR3 is CASRGISGNTIYF. DNA of the CDR3: TGTGCCAGCAGAGGGATCTCTGGAAACACCATATATTTT.